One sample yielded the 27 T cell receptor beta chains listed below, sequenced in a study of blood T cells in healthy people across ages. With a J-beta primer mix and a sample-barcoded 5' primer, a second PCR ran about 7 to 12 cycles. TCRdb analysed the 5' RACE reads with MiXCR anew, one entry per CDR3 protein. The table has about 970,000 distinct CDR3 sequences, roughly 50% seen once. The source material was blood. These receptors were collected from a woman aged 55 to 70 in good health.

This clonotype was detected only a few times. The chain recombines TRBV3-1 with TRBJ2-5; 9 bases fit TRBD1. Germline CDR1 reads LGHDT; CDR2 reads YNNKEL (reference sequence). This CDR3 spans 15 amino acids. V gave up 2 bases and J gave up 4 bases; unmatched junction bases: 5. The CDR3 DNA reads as TGTGCCAGCAGCCAACACAGGGGGCAAGGAGAGACCCAGTACTTC. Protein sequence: CASSQHRGQGETQYF.

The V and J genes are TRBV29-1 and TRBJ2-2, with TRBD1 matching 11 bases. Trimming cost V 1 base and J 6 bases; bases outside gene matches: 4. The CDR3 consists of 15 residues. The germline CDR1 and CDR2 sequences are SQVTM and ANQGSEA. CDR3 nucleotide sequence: TGCAGCGTTGAAGGAAGGGGACAGGGGGCCGGGGAGCTGTTTTTT. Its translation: CSVEGRGQGAGELFF.

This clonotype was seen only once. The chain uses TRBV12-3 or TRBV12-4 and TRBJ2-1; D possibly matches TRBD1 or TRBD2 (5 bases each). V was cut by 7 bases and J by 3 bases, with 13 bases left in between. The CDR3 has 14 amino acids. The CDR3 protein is CASTPGAGYNEQFF. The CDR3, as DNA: TGTGCCAGCACTCCTGGGGCGGGCTACAATGAGCAGTTCTTC.

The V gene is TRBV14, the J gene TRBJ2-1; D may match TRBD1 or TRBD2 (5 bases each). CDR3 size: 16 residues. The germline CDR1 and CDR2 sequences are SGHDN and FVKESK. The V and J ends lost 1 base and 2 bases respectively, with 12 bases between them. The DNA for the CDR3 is TGTGCCAGCAGCCAAGCGGGGCGGTTGGCCTACAATGAGCAGTTCTTC. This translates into CASSQAGRLAYNEQFF. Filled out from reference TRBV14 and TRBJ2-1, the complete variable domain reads EAGVTQFPSHSVIEKGQTVTLRCDPISGHDNLYWYRRVMGKEIKFLLHFVKESKQDESGMPNNRFLAERTGGTYSTLKVQPAELEDSGVYFCASSQAGRLAYNEQFFGPGTRLTVL.

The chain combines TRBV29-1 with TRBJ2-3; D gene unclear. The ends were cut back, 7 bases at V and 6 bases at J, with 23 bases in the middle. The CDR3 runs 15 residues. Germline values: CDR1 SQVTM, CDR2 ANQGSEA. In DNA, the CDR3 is TGCAGCGCCTTGTGGCGGAGCCCTACGAGGGATACGCAGTATTTT. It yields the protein CSALWRSPTRDTQYF.

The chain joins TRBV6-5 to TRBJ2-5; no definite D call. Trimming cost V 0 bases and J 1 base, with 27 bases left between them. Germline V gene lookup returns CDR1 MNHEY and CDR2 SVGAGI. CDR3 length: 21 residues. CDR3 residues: CASSYSWRLLSTTYPQETQYF. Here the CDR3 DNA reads TGTGCCAGCAGTTACTCGTGGCGTCTACTTTCCACCACTTATCCCCAAGAGACCCAGTACTTC.

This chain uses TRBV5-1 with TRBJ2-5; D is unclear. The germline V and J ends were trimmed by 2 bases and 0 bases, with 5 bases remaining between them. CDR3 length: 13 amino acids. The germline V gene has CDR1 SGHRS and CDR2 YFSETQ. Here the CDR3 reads CASSFQDQETQYF. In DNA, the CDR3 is TGCGCCAGCAGCTTCCAGGACCAAGAGACCCAGTACTTC.

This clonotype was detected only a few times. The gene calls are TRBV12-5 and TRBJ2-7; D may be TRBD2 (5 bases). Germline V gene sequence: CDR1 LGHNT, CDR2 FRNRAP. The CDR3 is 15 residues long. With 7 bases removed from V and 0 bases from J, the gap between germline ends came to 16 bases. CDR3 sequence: CASELERVSSYEQYF. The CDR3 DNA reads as TGTGCTAGTGAACTAGAAAGGGTTAGCTCCTACGAGCAGTACTTC.

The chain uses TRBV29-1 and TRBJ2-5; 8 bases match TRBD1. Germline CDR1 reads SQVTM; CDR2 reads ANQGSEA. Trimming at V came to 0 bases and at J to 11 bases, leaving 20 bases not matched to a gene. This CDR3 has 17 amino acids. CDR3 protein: CSVEDRVQGALRNEQYF. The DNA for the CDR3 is TGCAGCGTTGAAGATCGGGTTCAGGGGGCTTTGCGAAATGAGCAGTACTTC. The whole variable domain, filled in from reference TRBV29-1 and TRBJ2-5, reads SAVISQKPSRDICQRGTSLTIQCQVDSQVTMMFWYRQQPGQSLTLIATANQGSEATYESGFVIDKFPISRPNLTFSTLTVSNMSPEDSSIYLCSVEDRVQGALRNEQYFGPGTRLLVL.

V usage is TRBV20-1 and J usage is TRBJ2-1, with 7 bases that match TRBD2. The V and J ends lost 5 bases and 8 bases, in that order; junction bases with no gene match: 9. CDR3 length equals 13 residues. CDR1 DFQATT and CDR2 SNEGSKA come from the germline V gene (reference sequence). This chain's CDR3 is CSAPRAGWDEQFF. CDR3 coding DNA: TGCAGTGCTCCCCGAGCGGGGTGGGATGAGCAGTTCTTC.

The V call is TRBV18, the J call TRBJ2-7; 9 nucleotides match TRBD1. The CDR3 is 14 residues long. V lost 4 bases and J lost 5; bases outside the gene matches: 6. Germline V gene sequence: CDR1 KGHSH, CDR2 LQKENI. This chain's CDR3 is CASSLGTGRDEQYF. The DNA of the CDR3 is TGTGCCAGCTCACTCGGGACAGGGAGGGACGAGCAGTACTTC.

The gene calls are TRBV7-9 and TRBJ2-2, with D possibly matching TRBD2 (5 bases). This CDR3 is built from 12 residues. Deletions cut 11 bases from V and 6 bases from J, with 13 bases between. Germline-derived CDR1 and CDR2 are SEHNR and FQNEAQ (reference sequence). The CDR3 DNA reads TGTGCCTCCGATTCGGGGTCCGGGGAGCTGTTTTTT. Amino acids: CASDSGSGELFF.

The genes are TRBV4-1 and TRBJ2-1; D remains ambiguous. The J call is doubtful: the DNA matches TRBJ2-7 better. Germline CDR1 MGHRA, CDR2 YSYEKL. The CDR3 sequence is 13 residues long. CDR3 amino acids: CASSHSLYNEQYF. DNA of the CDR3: TGCGCCAGCAGCCATAGCTTGTACAATGAGCAGTACTTC.

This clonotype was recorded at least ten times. The CDR3 DNA follows: TGTGCTAGTGGTTTGGTACGAAGCGGGAGGGCAGGCGAGCAGTACTTC. Translating gives CASGLVRSGRAGEQYF. The chain combines TRBV12-5 with TRBJ2-7; 10 bases line up with TRBD2. The germline V gene encodes CDR1 LGHNT and CDR2 FRNRAP. The length of the CDR3 is 16 residues. V dropped 0 bases and J dropped 6; count of bases not matched to a gene: 8.

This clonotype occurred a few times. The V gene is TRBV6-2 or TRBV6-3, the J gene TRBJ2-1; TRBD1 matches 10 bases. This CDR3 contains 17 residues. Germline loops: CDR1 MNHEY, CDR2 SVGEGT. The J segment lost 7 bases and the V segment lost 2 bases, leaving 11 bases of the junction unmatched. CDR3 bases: TGTGCCAGCAGTTACACACAAGGCCGGGACAGGGGAAATGAGCAGTTCTTC. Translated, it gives CASSYTQGRDRGNEQFF.

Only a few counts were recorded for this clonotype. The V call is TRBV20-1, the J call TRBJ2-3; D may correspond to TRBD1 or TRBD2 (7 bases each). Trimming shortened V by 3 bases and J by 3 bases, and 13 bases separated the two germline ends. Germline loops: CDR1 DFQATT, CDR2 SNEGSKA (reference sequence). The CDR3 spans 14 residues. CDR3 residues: CSARRQGGTDTQYF. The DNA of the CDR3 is TGCAGTGCTAGGAGACAGGGAGGGACAGATACGCAGTATTTT.

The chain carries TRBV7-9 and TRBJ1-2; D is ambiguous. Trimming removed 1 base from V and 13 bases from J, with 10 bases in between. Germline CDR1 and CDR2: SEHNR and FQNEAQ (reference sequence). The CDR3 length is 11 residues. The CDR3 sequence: CASSLGPLFTF. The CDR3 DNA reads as TGTGCCAGCAGCTTAGGGCCTCTTTTCACCTTC.

CDR3 sequence reads: CASSLAGRLSYEQYF. CDR3 nucleotide sequence: TGTGCCAGCAGCTTAGCGGGACGGTTGTCCTACGAGCAGTACTTC. The chain recombines TRBV7-8 with TRBJ2-7, with D perhaps assigned TRBD1 or TRBD2 (5 bases each). Germline V gene data show CDR1 as SGHVS and CDR2 as FQNEAQ. Between the trimmed V and J ends, which lost 0 bases and 1 base, there was a span of 10 bases. There are 15 residues in the CDR3.

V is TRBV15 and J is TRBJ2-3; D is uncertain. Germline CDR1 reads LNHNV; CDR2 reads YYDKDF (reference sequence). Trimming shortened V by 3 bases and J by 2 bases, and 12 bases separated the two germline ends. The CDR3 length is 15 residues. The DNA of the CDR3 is TGTGCCACCAGCAGGGAAGGGCAATACACAGATACGCAGTATTTT. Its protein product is CATSREGQYTDTQYF.

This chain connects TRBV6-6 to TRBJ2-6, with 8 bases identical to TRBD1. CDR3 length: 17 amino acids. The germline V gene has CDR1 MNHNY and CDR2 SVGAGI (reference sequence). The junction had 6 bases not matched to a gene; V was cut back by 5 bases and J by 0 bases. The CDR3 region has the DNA TGTGCCAGCAGTCGGACAGGGATTTCCTCTGGGGCCAACGTCCTGACTTTC. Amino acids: CASSRTGISSGANVLTF.

CDR3 bases: TGTGCCAGCTCACTTGACATATATTCACCCCTCCACTTT. Its protein product is CASSLDIYSPLHF. The V and J genes are TRBV18 and TRBJ1-6, with unresolved D. The CDR3 runs 13 residues. Trimming pared 4 bases from V and 8 bases from J, leaving 9 bases between. Looked up from germline, CDR1 is KGHSH and CDR2 is LQKENI.

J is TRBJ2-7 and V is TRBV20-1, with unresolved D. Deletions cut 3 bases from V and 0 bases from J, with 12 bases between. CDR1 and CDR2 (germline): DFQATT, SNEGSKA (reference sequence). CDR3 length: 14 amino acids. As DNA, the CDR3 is TGCAGTGCTAGTCGCCAGCTAAGCTCCTACGAGCAGTACTTC. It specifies CSASRQLSSYEQYF.

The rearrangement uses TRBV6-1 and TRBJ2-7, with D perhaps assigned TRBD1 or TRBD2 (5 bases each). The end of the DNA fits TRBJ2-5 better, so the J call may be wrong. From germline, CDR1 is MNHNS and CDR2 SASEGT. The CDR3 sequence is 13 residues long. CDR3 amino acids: CASRWGRAETQYF. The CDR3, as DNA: TGTGCCAGTAGGTGGGGACGGGCAGAGACCCAGTACTTC.

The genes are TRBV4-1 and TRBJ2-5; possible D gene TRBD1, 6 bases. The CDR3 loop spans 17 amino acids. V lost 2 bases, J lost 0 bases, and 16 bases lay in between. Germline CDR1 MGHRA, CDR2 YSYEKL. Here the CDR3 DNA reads TGCGCCAGCAGCCAAATGACCGGGACATCCAACCAAGAGACCCAGTACTTC. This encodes CASSQMTGTSNQETQYF.

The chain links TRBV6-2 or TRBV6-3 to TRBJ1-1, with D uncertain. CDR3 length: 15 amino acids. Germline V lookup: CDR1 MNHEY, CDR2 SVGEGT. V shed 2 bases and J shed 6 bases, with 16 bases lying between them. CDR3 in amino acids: CASSYPHRRESEAFF. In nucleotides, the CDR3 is TGTGCCAGCAGTTACCCCCACCGGCGGGAGTCTGAAGCTTTCTTT.

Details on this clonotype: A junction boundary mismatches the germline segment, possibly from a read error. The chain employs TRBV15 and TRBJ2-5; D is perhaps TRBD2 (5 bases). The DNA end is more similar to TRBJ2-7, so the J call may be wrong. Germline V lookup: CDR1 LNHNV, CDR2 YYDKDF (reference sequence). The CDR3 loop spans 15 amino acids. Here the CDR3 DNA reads TGTGCCACCAACAGAGCGAAAGGAGGCGTCTACGAGCAGTACTTC. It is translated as CATNRAKGGVYEQYF.

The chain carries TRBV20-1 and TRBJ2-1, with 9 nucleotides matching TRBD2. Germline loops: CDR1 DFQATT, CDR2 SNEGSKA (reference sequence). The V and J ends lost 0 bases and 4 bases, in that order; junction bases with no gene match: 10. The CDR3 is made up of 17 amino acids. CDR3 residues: CSARDIGGRVGYNEQFF. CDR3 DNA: TGCAGTGCTAGAGATATCGGCGGGAGGGTGGGTTACAATGAGCAGTTCTTC.